Listed below are T cell receptor beta chains from one sample, sequenced in a study of CD8 T cells in ankylosing spondylitis. TCRdb redid the calling of the 5' RACE reads with MiXCR, one entry per CDR3 protein. The sample lists around 250,000 distinct CDR3 sequences, approximately 30% occurring once. The source material was blood, either unsorted or a sorted T cell fraction (not recorded which). These receptors all come from a male donor with ankylosing spondylitis or in good health (not recorded which). The CDR3 runs from the conserved cysteine through the conserved F or W. Fields, in order: D gene, J gene, V gene, clone size, CDR3 protein, CDR3 DNA. A D gene is named only where the DNA matches it firmly. The size entry is marked missing in some rows and otherwise reads once, few, many or a size class.

D: .; J: TRBJ2-1; V: TRBV28; size: .; CDR3: CASSPPTQGDEQFF; DNA: TGTGCCAGCAGCCCACCTACACAGGGTGATGAGCAGTTCTTC
D: .; J: TRBJ2-7; V: TRBV6-5; size: .; CDR3: CASSYSWPSYEQYF; DNA: TGTGCCAGCAGTTACTCATGGCCGTCCTACGAGCAGTACTTC
D: .; J: TRBJ1-4; V: TRBV29-1; size: few; CDR3: CSVGFGASNEKLFF; DNA: TGCAGCGTTGGTTTCGGGGCCTCTAATGAAAAACTGTTTTTT
D: .; J: TRBJ1-1; V: TRBV7-9; size: few; CDR3: CASSLIPRGSTEAFF; DNA: TGTGCCAGCAGCTTAATCCCTCGAGGAAGCACTGAAGCTTTCTTT
D: TRBD1; J: TRBJ2-7; V: TRBV7-8; size: .; CDR3: CASSFWDRGAYEQYF; DNA: TGTGCCAGCAGCTTTTGGGACAGGGGGGCCTACGAGCAGTACTTC
D: TRBD1; J: TRBJ1-1; V: TRBV29-1; size: few; CDR3: CSGTQGAGAFF; DNA: TGCAGCGGTACTCAGGGGGCCGGAGCTTTCTTT
D: TRBD2; J: TRBJ2-7; V: TRBV6-1; size: few; CDR3: CASRAGYNSYEQYF; DNA: TGTGCCAGCAGAGCGGGGTACAACTCCTACGAGCAGTACTTC
D: .; J: TRBJ1-2; V: TRBV20-1; size: .; CDR3: CSAPLGSTNYGYTF; DNA: TGCAGTGCTCCTCTGGGCTCCACTAACTATGGCTACACCTTC
D: .; J: TRBJ1-1; V: TRBV5-1; size: .; CDR3: CASSLDGFPEAFF; DNA: TGCGCCAGCAGCTTGGACGGCTTTCCGGAAGCTTTCTTT
D: TRBD2; J: TRBJ2-7; V: TRBV20-1; size: few; CDR3: CSARDPSPAGDTYEQYF; DNA: TGCAGTGCTAGAGATCCCTCCCCAGCGGGGGATACCTACGAGCAGTACTTC
D: .; J: TRBJ2-2; V: TRBV6-5; size: .; CDR3: CASSYVDSYTGELFF; DNA: TGTGCCAGCAGTTACGTCGACAGCTACACCGGGGAGCTGTTTTTT
D: .; J: TRBJ1-5; V: TRBV20-1; size: few; CDR3: CSASRGRDQPQHF; DNA: TGCAGTGCTAGCAGAGGGAGGGATCAGCCCCAGCATTTT
D: .; J: TRBJ1-2; V: TRBV15; size: few; CDR3: CATSIGPVDYGYTF; DNA: TGTGCCACCAGCATCGGTCCCGTTGACTATGGCTACACCTTC
D: .; J: TRBJ2-5; V: TRBV7-9; size: .; CDR3: CASSSRLTQETQYF; DNA: TGTGCCAGCAGCTCAAGACTGACCCAAGAGACCCAGTACTTC
D: .; J: TRBJ2-6; V: TRBV9; size: .; CDR3: CASSPRGSGANVLTF; DNA: TGTGCCAGCAGCCCCAGGGGCTCTGGGGCCAACGTCCTGACTTTC
D: .; J: TRBJ1-3; V: TRBV5-1; size: .; CDR3: CASSLDVGGNTIYF; DNA: TGCGCCAGCAGCTTGGATGTGGGCGGAAACACCATATATTTT
D: TRBD1; J: TRBJ2-7; V: TRBV4-2; size: .; CDR3: CAISPGHRGREQYF; DNA: TGTGCCATCAGCCCTGGGCACAGGGGGAGGGAGCAGTACTTC
D: .; J: TRBJ1-2; V: TRBV29-1; size: few; CDR3: CSVEEGPHYGYTF; DNA: TGCAGCGTTGAGGAGGGCCCTCACTATGGCTACACCTTC
D: TRBD2; J: TRBJ2-1; V: TRBV20-1; size: many; CDR3: CSARDGLASDNEQFF; DNA: TGCAGTGCTAGAGACGGACTAGCAAGCGACAATGAGCAGTTCTTC
D: .; J: TRBJ2-5; V: TRBV12-3/TRBV12-4; size: .; CDR3: CASSDSSQETQYF; DNA: TGTGCCAGTTCGGACAGCTCCCAAGAGACCCAGTACTTC
D: TRBD2; J: TRBJ2-1; V: TRBV20-1; size: .; CDR3: CSARDEGSRGGRFNEQFF; DNA: TGCAGTGCTAGAGATGAGGGGTCGCGCGGGGGTAGATTCAATGAGCAGTTCTTC
D: .; J: TRBJ2-1; V: TRBV20-1; size: few; CDR3: CSADGWGALNEQLQFF; DNA: TGCAGTGCTGATGGCTGGGGGGCCCTCAATGAGCAGCTGCAGTTCTTC
D: TRBD2; J: TRBJ2-3; V: TRBV6-5; size: few; CDR3: CASSYGVAGGTDTQYF; DNA: TGTGCCAGCAGTTACGGAGTAGCGGGGGGCACAGATACGCAGTATTTT
D: .; J: TRBJ2-3; V: TRBV9; size: .; CDR3: CASSFTGTKGDTQYF; DNA: TGTGCCAGCAGCTTCACCGGGACCAAGGGAGATACGCAGTATTTT
D: .; J: TRBJ1-5; V: TRBV7-2; size: .; CDR3: CASSPLRWDQPQHF; DNA: TGTGCCAGCAGCCCCCTACGGTGGGATCAGCCCCAGCATTTT
D: TRBD1; J: TRBJ2-6; V: TRBV29-1; size: many; CDR3: CSVLTGKTNVLTF; DNA: TGCAGCGTTTTGACAGGGAAGACCAACGTCCTGACTTTC
D: .; J: TRBJ2-5; V: TRBV5-4; size: .; CDR3: CASSLELGPQETQYF; DNA: TGTGCCAGCAGCTTGGAGCTGGGCCCACAAGAGACCCAGTACTTC
D: TRBD1; J: TRBJ2-1; V: TRBV11-2; size: .; CDR3: CASSLGQGFGPEQFF; DNA: TGTGCCAGCAGCTTGGGACAGGGGTTCGGCCCTGAGCAGTTCTTC
D: TRBD1; J: TRBJ2-3; V: TRBV12-3/TRBV12-4; size: .; CDR3: CASSGDRAPEAQLTDTQYF; DNA: TGTGCCAGCAGTGGGGACAGGGCCCCAGAGGCCCAACTCACAGATACGCAGTATTTT
D: .; J: TRBJ2-2; V: TRBV12-3/TRBV12-4; size: .; CDR3: CASCRDRSNTGELFF; DNA: TGTGCCAGCTGTCGGGACCGGTCGAACACCGGGGAGCTGTTTTTT
D: .; J: TRBJ2-3; V: TRBV27; size: few; CDR3: CASSPRPLRTATDTQYF; DNA: TGTGCCAGCAGCCCTCGACCTCTTAGGACAGCAACAGATACGCAGTATTTT
D: .; J: TRBJ2-1; V: TRBV5-1; size: .; CDR3: CASSWTTATYNEQFF; DNA: TGCGCCAGCAGCTGGACGACAGCGACCTACAATGAGCAGTTCTTC
D: TRBD2; J: TRBJ2-3; V: TRBV20-1; size: few; CDR3: CSARPGLAGGRFTDTQYF; DNA: TGCAGTGCTCGGCCGGGACTAGCGGGGGGGCGTTTCACAGATACGCAGTATTTT
D: TRBD2; J: TRBJ2-7; V: TRBV24-1; size: .; CDR3: CATSDHPLAGFAEQYF; DNA: TGTGCCACCAGTGACCATCCCCTAGCGGGGTTCGCCGAGCAGTACTTC
D: TRBD1; J: TRBJ2-1; V: TRBV20-1; size: .; CDR3: CSARRDRVNEQFF; DNA: TGCAGTGCTAGACGGGACAGGGTCAATGAGCAGTTCTTC
D: .; J: TRBJ2-3; V: TRBV10-3; size: .; CDR3: CAISAGRDTDTQYF; DNA: TGTGCCATCAGTGCGGGCAGGGACACAGATACGCAGTATTTT
D: .; J: TRBJ1-1; V: TRBV5-1; size: .; CDR3: CASSVQPNTEAFF; DNA: TGCGCCAGCAGCGTACAGCCGAACACTGAAGCTTTCTTT
D: .; J: TRBJ2-1; V: TRBV12-3/TRBV12-4; size: few; CDR3: CASRVYTANEQFF; DNA: TGTGCCAGCAGGGTTTATACAGCCAATGAGCAGTTCTTC
D: TRBD2; J: TRBJ2-1; V: TRBV12-3/TRBV12-4; size: .; CDR3: CASSLSPWGGVNEQFF; DNA: TGTGCCAGCAGTTTATCTCCCTGGGGAGGGGTTAATGAGCAGTTCTTC
D: .; J: TRBJ2-7; V: TRBV20-1; size: few; CDR3: CSAWATGLYEQYF; DNA: TGCAGTGCTTGGGCGACAGGTCTCTACGAGCAGTACTTC
D: TRBD1; J: TRBJ1-2; V: TRBV3-1; size: .; CDR3: CASSLTGQGNYGYTF; DNA: TGTGCCAGCAGCCTCACAGGACAGGGGAACTATGGCTACACCTTC
D: .; J: TRBJ1-2; V: TRBV12-3/TRBV12-4; size: few; CDR3: CASSLVNQFYGYTF; DNA: TGTGCCAGCAGTTTAGTTAACCAGTTCTATGGCTACACCTTC
D: TRBD1; J: TRBJ1-4; V: TRBV6-1; size: few; CDR3: CASGGQYNEKLFF; DNA: TGTGCCAGCGGGGGACAGTATAATGAAAAACTGTTTTTT